This T cell receptor beta chain was recorded in a study of blood T cells in healthy people across ages (dated by TCRdb to about 2015). Study-wide context: In model experiments, template switching captured roughly one uniquely barcoded TCR beta cDNA molecule for every two T cells. The donors were split into four age groups: young (average 16 years), middle-aged (around 37), aged (roughly 68) and long-lived (under 85). The study analyzed two additional independent replicas of 1 million unique cDNA reads from the same blood draw for two donors, one aged 18 to 29 and one aged 80 or older. The study measured age-related changes in TCR beta repertoire diversity using deep sequencing normalized with unique cDNA molecular identifiers. To avoid experimental bias, donors of different ages were randomly spread across the sequencing lanes.

Receptors were amplified or captured by 5' RACE. The reads were generated on an Illumina HiSeq 2500. A second roughly 6 to 11 cycle PCR used a sample-barcoded 5' primer and a J-beta primer mix. A template-switch 5' adaptor carrying 12 random nucleotides introduced a unique molecular identifier onto each TCR beta cDNA molecule. At least 3 million CDR3-containing paired-end reads were obtained from each sample. First-strand cDNA was synthesized from all RNA with the Mint cDNA synthesis kit, primed by a TRBC-specific oligonucleotide. Following uracil-DNA glycosylase treatment, all cDNA underwent a first 18-cycle PCR with the universal primers M1SS and BC2_uni_R. As for the original processing: For normalization, 1 million high-quality reads, each with a distinct molecular identifier, were randomly selected from each sample. Reads sharing molecular identifiers were discarded rather than binned into consensus sequences. MiTCR, with a Q25 quality threshold and the strictest error-elimination algorithm, was used for CDR3 identification, clonotype clustering and error correction. A nonparametric unseen species model with Euler transformation was used to estimate a lower bound on total TCR beta diversity. TCRdb reworked the public reads: Q25 trimming with fastp, MiXCR clone assembly, productive beta chains retained. Duplicate CDR3 protein sequences are folded into a single record with the most common DNA and genes. TCRdb's processing, not the authors' own work, is the source of the V and J calls. The sample data list 700,000 to 850,000 distinct CDR3 sequences, and under 40% of these were observed just once. The top ten clonotypes cover 13% of the sample.

Findings and caveats that apply to the study as a whole: Compared with the aged group, more naive CD4+ T cells, fewer expanded clones and increased TCR diversity were shown by the long-lived group, suggesting age selection. There was a strong correlation between observed TCR beta diversity and the percentage of naive T cells measured by flow cytometry. Total diversity estimates from one million sequenced T cells were considered lower bounds and underestimates. Because profiling used bulk unsorted PBMCs, naive and antigen-experienced compartments could not be compared conclusively. Observed TCR beta diversity per million T cells fell roughly linearly with age, and a significant reduction was already apparent by age around 44. The CMV infection status of donors was not known, potentially confounding age-related changes in expanded clonotypes.

Donors were roughly 40 systemically healthy Caucasian individuals from Russia aged roughly 6 to 100 years. Each donor gave about 10 milliliters of peripheral blood, drawn into EDTA-treated Vacutainer tubes. PBMCs were isolated by Ficoll-Paque density-gradient centrifugation, with at least 7 million obtained per sample. Total RNA was extracted from PBMCs with Trizol reagent, with at least 6 micrograms obtained per sample. The percentages of naive CD45RAhigh/CD27high T cells were determined by flow cytometry on a PBMC aliquot from every donor. Remarks on this clonotype: It has no known antigen specificity. Per-base qualities were not stored, and no clone one base away is much larger.

As encoded in the germline V gene, CDR1 is SGHDT while CDR2 is YYEEEE. V loses 3 bases at its end and J loses 14 bases; junction bases beyond the gene matches: 7. The CDR3 numbers 13 residues from cysteine through phenylalanine. This entry keeps only the CDR3 DNA: 39 bases, framed from base 1. Sample: blood. This receptor was identified in a man aged 18 to 29 in good health. The receptor chain draws on TRBV5-6 and TRBJ2-1; the central 11 bases match TRBD2. The nucleotides are TGTGCCAGCAGCTCCGGACTAGCGGGCCGGGAGTTCTTC. Its protein is CASSSGLAGREFF.